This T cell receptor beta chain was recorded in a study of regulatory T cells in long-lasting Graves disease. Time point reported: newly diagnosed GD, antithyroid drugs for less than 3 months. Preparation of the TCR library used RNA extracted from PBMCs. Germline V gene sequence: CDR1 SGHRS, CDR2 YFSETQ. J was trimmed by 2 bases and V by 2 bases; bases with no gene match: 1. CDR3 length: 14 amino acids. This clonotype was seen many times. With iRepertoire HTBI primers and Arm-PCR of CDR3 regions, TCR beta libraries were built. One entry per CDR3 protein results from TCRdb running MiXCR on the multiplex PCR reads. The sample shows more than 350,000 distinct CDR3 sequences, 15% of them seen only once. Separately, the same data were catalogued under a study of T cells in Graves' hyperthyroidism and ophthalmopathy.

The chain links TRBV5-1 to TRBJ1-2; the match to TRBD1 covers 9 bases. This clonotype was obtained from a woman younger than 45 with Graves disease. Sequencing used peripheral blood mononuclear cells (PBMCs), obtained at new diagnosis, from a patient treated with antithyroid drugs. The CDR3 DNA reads TGCGCCAGCAGCTTTGACAGGGGGAACTATGGCTACACCTTC. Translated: CASSFDRGNYGYTF.